The 29 T cell receptor beta chains given below trace back to one sample, sequenced in a study of regulatory T cells in long-lasting Graves disease. Researchers made TCR beta libraries by using iRepertoire HTBI primers and running Arm-PCR on CDR3 regions. TCRdb called the multiplex PCR reads again in MiXCR, with one record for every CDR3 protein. The sample includes over 200,000 distinct CDR3 sequences, 15% to 20% of them seen just once. As for time point: newly diagnosed GD, antithyroid drugs for less than 3 months. PBMC-extracted RNA yielded the TCR library. The same data also contributed to another study, on T cells in Graves' hyperthyroidism and ophthalmopathy.

The sequences come from peripheral blood mononuclear cells (PBMCs), collected at new diagnosis, from a patient treated with antithyroid drugs. All receptors derive from a woman between 25 and 40 years old with Graves disease.

As regards this clonotype: A much larger clone differs by one base, so this may be a read error. The chain recombines TRBV6-1 with TRBJ2-1, with D perhaps matching TRBD1 (5 bases). Germline assignment: CDR1 MNHNS and CDR2 SASEGT. Deletions cut 6 bases from V and 10 bases from J, with 19 bases between. This CDR3 contains 14 residues. The CDR3 protein is CASRRQPDSYEQFF. Written as DNA, the CDR3 is TGTGCCAGCAGGCGACAGCCTGACTCCTACGAGCAGTTCTTC.

In regard to this clonotype: Given a far larger clone just one base away, this is likely a sequencing read error. The V gene is TRBV7-6, the J gene TRBJ1-1; D unresolved. CDR3 length: 13 residues. From germline, CDR1 is SGHVS and CDR2 FNYEAQ. Between the trimmed V and J ends, which lost 3 bases and 6 bases, there was a span of 11 bases. CDR3 bases: TGTGCCAGCAGCTTGGTTAGGAGGGCTGAAGCTTTCTTT. It yields the protein CASSLVRRAEAFF.

Notes on this clonotype: A single base separates this from a much larger clone, so it may be a read error. The chain recombines TRBV5-5 with TRBJ2-1, with D possibly being TRBD1 or TRBD2 (6 bases each). CDR3 length equals 16 residues. Germline V gene sequence: CDR1 SGHKS, CDR2 YYEKEE (reference sequence). CDR3 in amino acids: CASSLEGGSSYNDQFF. CDR3 in DNA: TGTGCCAGCAGCTTGGAGGGGGGCAGCTCCTACAATGACCAGTTCTTC.

This clonotype was recorded many times. The chain is built from TRBV27 and TRBJ2-7; TRBD2 matches 11 bases. The CDR3 sequence is 14 residues long. V was pared by 8 bases and J by 7 bases, with 10 bases of the junction left unmatched. Germline CDR1 reads MNHEY; CDR2 reads SMNVEV (reference sequence). CDR3 region: CASGLVAGGREQYF. The CDR3 bases are TGTGCCAGCGGCTTGGTAGCGGGGGGGCGAGAGCAGTACTTC.

This clonotype was found a few times. V usage is TRBV19 and J usage is TRBJ2-4; D remains unclear. This CDR3 spans 12 amino acids. Germline assignment: CDR1 LNHDA and CDR2 SQIVND (reference sequence). Trimming removed 9 bases from V and 3 bases from J, with 9 bases in between. DNA for the CDR3: TGTGCCAGCTCCCAGCTCAAAAACATTCAGTACTTC. This codes for CASSQLKNIQYF.

There are a few counts of this clonotype. The conserved phenylalanine or tryptophan is not found at the CDR3 terminus, so this likely reflects a read error. The J gene is TRBJ1-6, the V gene TRBV6-2 or TRBV6-3; D gene unclear. The CDR3 runs to 11 residues. The V end was cut by 5 bases, the J end by 11 bases, with 7 bases between. CDR1 and CDR2 from the germline V gene are MNHEY and SVGEGT. CDR3 bases: TGTGCCAGCAGTCCTCCGACACCCCTCCACCTT. This sequence encodes CASSPPTPLHL.

In its sample, this clonotype was seen many times. This rearrangement joins TRBV2 to TRBJ2-1, with 15 positions matching TRBD2. V was clipped by 8 bases and J by 6 bases; unmatched bases: 11. Germline assignment: CDR1 SNHLY and CDR2 FYNNEI. CDR3 size: 17 residues. The CDR3 DNA follows: TGTGCCAGCGGGGGGACTAGCGGGGGGCCCGGGGTCAATGAGCAGTTCTTC. Its translation is CASGGTSGGPGVNEQFF.

This clonotype was observed many times. Here the CDR3 reads CASSPSRGLRSEQYF. CDR3 in DNA: TGTGCCAGCAGCCCAAGCCGGGGGCTGAGGAGCGAGCAGTACTTC. The V call is TRBV13, the J call TRBJ2-7; possibly TRBD1 or TRBD2 for D (6 bases each). This CDR3 is 15 amino acids long. Germline-derived CDR1 and CDR2 are PRHDT and FYEKMQ (reference sequence). The V end was cut by 5 bases, the J end by 6 bases, with 20 bases between.

On this clonotype itself: With a far larger clone one base away, a read error is the likely cause. This chain links TRBV7-8 with TRBJ1-1, with no clear D. The CDR3 is made up of 14 amino acids. The germline gives CDR1 SGHVS, CDR2 FQNEAQ. CDR3 in DNA: TGTACCAGCAGTTTTTCCGGATTGAACACTGAAGCTTTCTTT. This translates into CTSSFSGLNTEAFF.

This clonotype was counted ten times or more. The chain has TRBV20-1 and TRBJ1-2; TRBD1 is a possible D gene (6 bases). Trimming shortened V by 6 bases and J by 8 bases, and 19 bases separated the two germline ends. The CDR3 contains 13 residues. Germline V gives CDR1 DFQATT, CDR2 SNEGSKA (reference sequence). CDR3 nucleotides: TGCAGTGCCCCACCCGGGGGCAGTAGCGGCTACACCTTC. It translates to CSAPPGGSSGYTF.

This clonotype was recorded many times. The gene calls are TRBV2 and TRBJ1-1; D is ambiguous. This CDR3 comprises 13 residues. Trimming stripped 7 bases from V and 4 bases from J, with 13 bases between. The V gene's germline CDR1 is SNHLY and CDR2 FYNNEI. The CDR3 DNA is TGTGCCAGCATAGCCGTGTTTGGCACTGAAGCTTTCTTT. Translating it yields CASIAVFGTEAFF.

This clonotype was detected many times. The V gene is TRBV20-1, the J gene TRBJ2-3; weak D call: TRBD2 (6 bases). Trimming removed 3 bases from V and 1 base from J, with 8 bases in between. The germline V gene encodes CDR1 DFQATT and CDR2 SNEGSKA (reference sequence). There are 13 residues in the CDR3. CDR3 sequence reads: CSAREGRTDTQYF. Here the CDR3 DNA reads TGCAGTGCTAGGGAGGGGCGCACAGATACGCAGTATTTT.

The genes are TRBV12-5 and TRBJ1-1; D gene unclear. Trimming removed 7 bases at V and 6 bases at J, with 18 bases between. The CDR3 spans 14 residues. Germline values: CDR1 LGHNT, CDR2 FRNRAP. The CDR3 bases are TGTGCTAGTGCCAATAAAGCGGTGGAGGCTGAAGCTTTCTTT. Translation: CASANKAVEAEAFF.

In its sample, this clonotype was seen many times. V is TRBV13 and J is TRBJ2-5; TRBD2 agrees at 7 bases. The germline V gene encodes CDR1 PRHDT and CDR2 FYEKMQ (reference sequence). V trimming: 7 bases; J trimming: 7 bases; junction bases outside the gene matches: 12. The CDR3 loop spans 14 amino acids. CDR3 residues: CASIWGGDPGTQYF. The CDR3 DNA sequence: TGTGCCAGCATCTGGGGAGGGGATCCAGGGACCCAGTACTTC.

This clonotype was observed at least ten times. The chain recombines TRBV27 with TRBJ1-4; D is perhaps TRBD1 (5 bases). The germline gives CDR1 MNHEY, CDR2 SMNVEV (reference sequence). Trimming pared 2 bases from V and 8 bases from J, leaving 15 bases between. This CDR3 spans 15 amino acids. CDR3 residues: CASSLRGQLREKLFF. CDR3 sequence (DNA): TGTGCCAGCAGTTTACGGGGCCAGTTAAGAGAAAAACTGTTTTTT.

This clonotype was detected only a few times. A read error may explain this, as a much larger clone is one base away. The rearrangement joins TRBV7-6 to TRBJ2-1; D ambiguous. The germline gives CDR1 SGHVS, CDR2 FNYEAQ. The V end was cut by 2 bases, the J end by 9 bases, with 8 bases between. The CDR3 sequence is 12 residues long. As DNA, the CDR3 is TGTGCCAGCAGCTTAACGGGCAGTGAGCAGTTCTTC. Translated: CASSLTGSEQFF.

In the case of this clonotype: A read error likely explains this, since a far larger clone differs by one base. V and J are TRBV2 and TRBJ2-7; D assignment may be TRBD1 or TRBD2 (5 bases each). The CDR3 extends over 14 amino acids. CDR1 is SNHLY, CDR2 FYNNEI, per germline. The V end lost 4 bases, the J end lost 7 bases, and 17 bases lay between the germline ends. The DNA for the CDR3 is TGTGCCAGCAGTGCAGGGCCCGGGGTCAATGAGCAGTACTTC. Its protein product is CASSAGPGVNEQYF.

The chain recombines TRBV7-9 with TRBJ1-4; no reliable D call. Looked up from germline, CDR1 is SEHNR and CDR2 is FQNEAQ (reference sequence). This CDR3 is 15 amino acids long. Trimming stripped 5 bases from V and 5 bases from J, with 15 bases between. The CDR3 nucleotides read TGTGCCAGCAGCCCCACGTCTAGGGTGAATGAAAAACTGTTTTTT. Amino acids: CASSPTSRVNEKLFF.

Ten or more counts support this clonotype. V gene TRBV5-5 combines with J gene TRBJ2-5; 12 bases are shared with TRBD2. The germline gives CDR1 SGHKS, CDR2 YYEKEE (reference sequence). The CDR3 consists of 17 residues. V was pared by 4 bases and J by 2 bases, with 9 bases of the junction left unmatched. As DNA, the CDR3 is TGTGCCAGCAGCCCGAACCTCCTAGCGGGGGGGCAAGAGACCCAGTACTTC. It specifies CASSPNLLAGGQETQYF.

Many counts were recorded for this clonotype. The V call is TRBV12-3 or TRBV12-4, the J call TRBJ1-1, with no clear D. This CDR3 comprises 13 residues. Trimming took off 6 bases at V and 0 bases at J, with 8 bases between the two ends. The CDR3 spells CASSGPMNTEAFF. CDR3 sequence (DNA): TGTGCCAGCAGCGGGCCTATGAACACTGAAGCTTTCTTT.

The chain links TRBV27 to TRBJ1-2, with TRBD1 matching 12 bases. The CDR3 sequence is 14 residues long. V lost 5 bases, J lost 6 bases, and 4 bases stayed unmatched. Germline lookup yields CDR1 MNHEY and CDR2 SMNVEV (reference sequence). The CDR3 reads CASSRDRGRNGYTF. CDR3 DNA: TGTGCCAGCAGTCGGGACAGGGGGCGGAATGGCTACACCTTC.

This clonotype showed up many times. DNA of the CDR3: TGCAGTGCTAGAGATTTAAGACAGGGGGCCCGTGAGCAGTTCTTC. The encoded protein is CSARDLRQGAREQFF. The chain combines TRBV20-1 with TRBJ2-1, with 10 bases fitting TRBD1. The CDR3 runs to 15 residues. V shed 0 bases, J shed 9 bases, and the junction held 8 bases outside the gene matches. The V gene's germline CDR1 is DFQATT and CDR2 SNEGSKA (reference sequence).

This clonotype was recorded many times. This chain connects TRBV5-1 to TRBJ2-1; D unresolved. Per germline, CDR1 SGHRS and CDR2 YFSETQ. CDR3 size: 13 residues. V lost 1 base and J 6 bases, leaving 8 bases between the germline ends. The CDR3 is CASSLLQSNEQFF. In DNA, the CDR3 is TGCGCCAGCAGCTTGTTGCAGAGCAATGAGCAGTTCTTC.

Remarks on this clonotype: A much larger clone lies a single base off, so this may be a read error. Given the absence of the conserved phenylalanine or tryptophan at the CDR3 end, a read error is likely. This chain uses TRBV9 with TRBJ2-1, with 8 bases identical to TRBD2. The CDR3 covers 17 residues. After removal of 0 bases from V and 7 bases from J, the junction contained 12 bases not matched to a gene. CDR1 and CDR2 (germline): SGDLS, YYNGEE. The DNA for the CDR3 is TGTGCCAGCAGCGTAGCCGTAGCGGGGTCACCTGGAAATGAGCAGTTCTCC. Translated, it gives CASSVAVAGSPGNEQFS.

This clonotype occurred many times. V is TRBV7-2 and J is TRBJ1-3, with no clear D. The length of the CDR3 is 15 residues. Germline V lookup: CDR1 SGHTA, CDR2 FQGNSA. Between the trimmed V and J ends, which lost 4 bases and 1 base, there was a span of 11 bases. The DNA of the CDR3 is TGTGCCAGCAGCTCGGAGTGGGTTTCTGGAAACACCATATATTTT. This gives the protein CASSSEWVSGNTIYF. The full variable domain, its missing parts supplied by reference TRBV7-2 and TRBJ1-3, is GAGVSQSPSNKVTEKGKDVELRCDPISGHTALYWYRQSLGQGLEFLIYFQGNSAPDKSGLPSDRFSAERTGGSVSTLTIQRTQQEDSAVYLCASSSEWVSGNTIYFGEGSWLTVV.

This chain joins TRBV20-1 and TRBJ2-5; 12 positions match TRBD1. CDR3 length: 15 amino acids. Germline CDR1 is DFQATT and CDR2 is SNEGSKA (reference sequence). Trimming at V came to 1 base and at J to 4 bases, leaving 4 bases not matched to a gene. Written as DNA, the CDR3 is TGCAGTGCTAGAGCCGGGACAGGGGGCACAGAGACCCAGTACTTC. This codes for CSARAGTGGTETQYF.

This clonotype appeared many times. This chain's CDR3 is CASSQEQFETQYF. The CDR3 DNA follows: TGTGCCAGCAGCCAAGAGCAGTTTGAGACCCAGTACTTC. The chain employs TRBV3-1 and TRBJ2-1; no reliable D call. The J call may be mistaken, given a closer DNA end match to TRBJ2-5. The CDR3 is 13 amino acids. Per the germline V gene, CDR1 is LGHDT and CDR2 is YNNKEL (reference sequence).

As concerns this clonotype: A much larger clone differs from this one at a single base, so this may be a read error. This sequence joins TRBV7-2 and TRBJ1-1; D perhaps matches TRBD1 (6 bases). This CDR3 is built from 13 residues. The germline gives CDR1 SGHTA, CDR2 FQGNSA. The CDR3: CASSPGGPTEALF. The CDR3 nucleotides are TGTGCCAGCAGCCCCGGGGGGCCCACTGAAGCTCTCTTT.

This clonotype was observed a handful of times. The chain has TRBV29-1 and TRBJ1-2, with 7 bases aligning to TRBD1. This CDR3 is built from 15 residues. Germline trimming cut 0 bases from V and 4 bases from J; bases unmatched to any gene: 8. CDR1 is SQVTM and CDR2 is ANQGSEA in the germline V gene. CDR3 bases: TGCAGCGTTGAAGATACGAGGGGGCAGGTCTATGGCTACACCTTC. Residues: CSVEDTRGQVYGYTF. Together with reference TRBV29-1 and TRBJ1-2, the CDR3 gives the full variable domain: SAVISQKPSRDICQRGTSLTIQCQVDSQVTMMFWYRQQPGQSLTLIATANQGSEATYESGFVIDKFPISRPNLTFSTLTVSNMSPEDSSIYLCSVEDTRGQVYGYTFGSGTRLTVV.